One sample yielded the 15 T cell receptor beta chains listed below, sequenced in a study of cytomegalovirus exposure and HLA in healthy donors. PCR was performed using 60 Vbeta and 13 Jbeta primers. This table comes from immunoSEQ multiplex PCR, and its TCRdb copy is limited to in-frame clones, with some not included. This sample has approximately 24,000 clones, with approximately 70% found just once. Material for sequencing was PBMCs. The receptors come from a woman in her forties or fifties in good health and CMV-seronegative.

The V call is TRBV29-1, the J call TRBJ2-5; 12 bases map to TRBD2. CDR3 length: 13 amino acids. Trimming at V came to 7 bases and at J to 6 bases, leaving 6 bases not matched to a gene. The germline gives CDR1 SQVTM, CDR2 ANQGSEA. In nucleotides, the CDR3 is TGCAGCGGGACCACTAGCGGGGGGCAGACCCAGTACTTC. It codes for CSGTTSGGQTQYF.

The gene calls are TRBV4-2 and TRBJ1-2; 9 nucleotides line up with TRBD1. V was clipped by 4 bases and J by 5 bases; unmatched bases: 5. Per the germline V gene, CDR1 is LGHNA and CDR2 is YNFKEQ. The CDR3 is made up of 14 amino acids. CDR3 nucleotide sequence: TGTGCCAGCAGCCGGACAGGGGAGGAGTATGGCTACACCTTC. It specifies CASSRTGEEYGYTF.

V is TRBV29-1 and J is TRBJ1-1; no firm D call. This CDR3 has 11 amino acids. CDR1 and CDR2 from the germline V gene are SQVTM and ANQGSEA. Between the trimmed V and J ends, which lost 6 bases and 3 bases, there was a span of 8 bases. The CDR3 DNA follows: TGCAGCGTGTCGGTGGACACTGAAGCTTTCTTT. The encoded protein is CSVSVDTEAFF.

V is TRBV5-6 and J is TRBJ1-2; no clear D. From germline, CDR1 is SGHDT and CDR2 YYEEEE. V shed 4 bases and J shed 8 bases, with 9 bases lying between them. There are 11 residues in the CDR3. DNA of the CDR3: TGTGCCAGCAGCCAAACACAGGGCTACACCTTC. Encoded protein: CASSQTQGYTF.

The gene calls are TRBV5-1 and TRBJ1-1, with TRBD1 matching over 7 bases. In germline, CDR1 is SGHRS, CDR2 YFSETQ. CDR3 size: 13 residues. With V trimmed by 3 bases and J by 4 bases, 3 bases remained unmatched. This chain's CDR3 is CASSSDRVTEAFF. In DNA, the CDR3 is TGCGCCAGCAGCTCTGACAGGGTCACTGAAGCTTTCTTT.

The CDR3 region is CASSPMLHGNTEAFF. DNA of the CDR3: TGTGCCAGCAGTCCAATGCTTCACGGGAACACTGAAGCTTTCTTT. This chain uses TRBV6-5 with TRBJ1-1; D is unclear. Germline loops: CDR1 MNHEY, CDR2 SVGAGI. The CDR3 has 15 amino acids. V was trimmed by 5 bases and J by 1 base, leaving 14 bases between them.

This clone was seen a handful of times. The V and J genes are TRBV4-1 and TRBJ1-5; no clear D. This CDR3 comprises 16 residues. Per germline, CDR1 MGHRA and CDR2 YSYEKL. V dropped 1 base and J dropped 6 bases, with 16 bases sitting between them. CDR3 region: CASSQVGLGEGQPQHF. Written as DNA, the CDR3 is TGCGCCAGCAGCCAAGTGGGTTTGGGCGAAGGTCAGCCCCAGCATTTT.

The chain carries TRBV18 and TRBJ1-4; 9 bases match TRBD1. The CDR3 sequence is 17 residues long. Germline assignment: CDR1 KGHSH and CDR2 LQKENI. V gave up 5 bases and J gave up 8 bases; unmatched junction bases: 15. The CDR3 loop is CASSETDPGQGGEKLFF. The CDR3 nucleotides read TGTGCCAGCTCAGAGACAGATCCGGGACAGGGTGGCGAAAAACTGTTTTTT. The variable domain in full, with the rest retrieved from reference TRBV18 and TRBJ1-4, is NAGVMQNPRHLVRRRGQEARLRCSPMKGHSHVYWYRQLPEEGLKFMVYLQKENIIDESGMPKERFSAEFPKEGPSILRIQQVVRGDSAAYFCASSETDPGQGGEKLFFGSGTQLSVL.

This clone showed up just once. V is TRBV6-1 and J is TRBJ1-2; D is undetermined. V was clipped by 3 bases and J by 3 bases, with 2 bases between them. CDR1 is MNHNS, CDR2 SASEGT, per germline. The CDR3 is made up of 11 amino acids. This CDR3 reads CASSDDYGYTF. CDR3 nucleotide sequence: TGTGCCAGCAGTGACGACTATGGCTACACCTTC.

V gene TRBV6-1 combines with J gene TRBJ1-2, with D possibly matching TRBD1 (6 bases). Trimming stripped 1 base from V and 4 bases from J, with 13 bases between. Germline V gene lookup returns CDR1 MNHNS and CDR2 SASEGT. This CDR3 spans 15 amino acids. Here the CDR3 reads CASSEVETGSYGYTF. DNA for the CDR3: TGTGCCAGCAGTGAAGTGGAGACAGGCAGCTATGGCTACACCTTC.

In DNA form, the CDR3 reads TGTGCCAGCAGCTCGACTGATTATGGCTACACCTTC. Translated: CASSSTDYGYTF. J is TRBJ1-2 and V is TRBV7-6; no clear D. Germline V gene data show CDR1 as SGHVS and CDR2 as FNYEAQ. This CDR3 is built from 12 residues. V gave up 4 bases and J gave up 5 bases, with 8 bases separating them.

CDR3 region: CASTGRGNDNQPQHF. The CDR3 DNA reads TGTGCCAGCACGGGGAGGGGCAATGACAATCAGCCCCAGCATTTT. The chain couples TRBV6-1 to TRBJ1-5, with D perhaps matching TRBD1 (5 bases). The V end lost 7 bases, the J end lost 3 bases, and 16 bases lay between the germline ends. The germline gives CDR1 MNHNS, CDR2 SASEGT. This CDR3 contains 15 residues.

This clone is a singleton in its sample. V usage is TRBV25-1 and J usage is TRBJ2-7; possible D gene TRBD1, 6 bases. This CDR3 has 15 amino acids. The V gene lost 5 bases and the J gene lost 3 bases, with 17 bases spanning the gap. Per germline, CDR1 MGHDK and CDR2 SYGVNS. The CDR3 bases are TGTGCCAGCAGTCCAGACCGACAGGTAGGCTACGAGCAGTACTTC. Translated: CASSPDRQVGYEQYF.

The gene calls are TRBV29-1 and TRBJ1-2, with D possibly matching TRBD1 (5 bases). The CDR3 is 13 residues long. CDR1 is SQVTM and CDR2 is ANQGSEA in the germline V gene. Trimming took off 3 bases at V and 7 bases at J, with 15 bases between the two ends. The CDR3 region has the DNA TGCAGCGTTGATAGAGACAGTCAATTTGGCTACACCTTC. Its translation: CSVDRDSQFGYTF.

A few counts support this clone. The V and J genes are TRBV4-2 and TRBJ2-1; 8 bases are shared with TRBD2. Germline lookup yields CDR1 LGHNA and CDR2 YNFKEQ. The junction had 3 bases not matched to a gene; V was cut back by 0 bases and J by 2 bases. This CDR3 is built from 16 residues. CDR3 sequence reads: CASSQESSGPYNEQFF. CDR3 bases: TGTGCCAGCAGCCAAGAATCTAGCGGGCCCTACAATGAGCAGTTCTTC.